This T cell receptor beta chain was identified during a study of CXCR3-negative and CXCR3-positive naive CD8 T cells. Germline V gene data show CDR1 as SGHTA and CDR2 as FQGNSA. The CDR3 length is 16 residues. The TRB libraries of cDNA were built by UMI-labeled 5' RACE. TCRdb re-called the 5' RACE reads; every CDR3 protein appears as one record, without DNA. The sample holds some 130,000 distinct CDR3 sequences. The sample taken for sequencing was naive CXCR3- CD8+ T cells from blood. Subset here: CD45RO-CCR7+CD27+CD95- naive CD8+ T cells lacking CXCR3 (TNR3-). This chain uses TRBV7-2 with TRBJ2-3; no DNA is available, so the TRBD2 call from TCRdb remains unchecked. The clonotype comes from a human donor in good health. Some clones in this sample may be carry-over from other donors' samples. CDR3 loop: CASSPISGRSSDTQYF.